These 22 T cell receptor beta chains originate from one sample sequenced in a study of cytomegalovirus exposure and HLA in healthy donors. This table comes from immunoSEQ multiplex PCR, and its TCRdb copy is limited to in-frame clones, with some not included. The sample has roughly 120,000 clones; 88% are singletons. Sequenced sample: PBMCs. The receptors shown here come from a woman aged 18-29 years in good health and CMV-seronegative.

J is TRBJ2-3 and V is TRBV30; D is undetermined. Germline values: CDR1 GTSNPN, CDR2 SVGIG (reference sequence). The germline V and J ends were trimmed by 2 bases and 3 bases, with 6 bases remaining between them. CDR3 length: 12 amino acids. The CDR3 DNA reads as TGTGCCTGGAGTCCTTTGACAGATACGCAGTATTTT. It translates to CAWSPLTDTQYF.

The V gene is TRBV7-8, the J gene TRBJ1-3, with D tentatively TRBD1 (5 bases). CDR1 SGHVS and CDR2 FQNEAQ come from the germline V gene. CDR3 size: 16 residues. V shed 5 bases and J shed 0 bases, with 14 bases lying between them. The CDR3 spells CASSLRQPHSGNTIYF. As DNA, the CDR3 is TGTGCCAGCAGCCTACGACAGCCCCACTCTGGAAACACCATATATTTT.

The V gene is TRBV6-5, the J gene TRBJ2-3; no reliable D call. Trimming stripped 8 bases from V and 6 bases from J, with 9 bases between. CDR3 length: 11 amino acids. Germline V gene sequence: CDR1 MNHEY, CDR2 SVGAGI. The CDR3 region has the DNA TGTGCCAGCCAAGAACGGGATACGCAGTATTTT. Translated: CASQERDTQYF.

V gene TRBV5-1 combines with J gene TRBJ2-1, with unresolved D. The germline V and J ends were trimmed by 4 bases and 5 bases, with 10 bases remaining between them. CDR3 size: 13 residues. Germline V gene lookup returns CDR1 SGHRS and CDR2 YFSETQ. The CDR3 nucleotides read TGCGCCAGCAGCCGCGGAGTGGACAATGAGCAGTTCTTC. Amino acids: CASSRGVDNEQFF.

This clone has ten or more counts. The genes are TRBV6-4 and TRBJ1-2, with D tentatively TRBD1 (5 bases). Germline CDR1 reads MRHNA; CDR2 reads SNTAGT. CDR3 length: 13 residues. Trimming stripped 4 bases from V and 4 bases from J, with 10 bases between. CDR3 bases: TGTGCCAGCAGTGCAGGGCAACGCTATGGCTACACCTTC. Its protein product is CASSAGQRYGYTF.

The chain combines TRBV7-3 with TRBJ2-7; D unresolved. V shed 10 bases and J shed 6 bases, with 7 bases lying between them. Germline-derived CDR1 and CDR2 are SGHTA and FQGTGA. This CDR3 is 9 amino acids long. CDR3 coding DNA: TGTGCCATTGTGGCCGAGCAGTACTTC. Translated, it gives CAIVAEQYF.

This clone was counted a few times. The V call is TRBV4-3, the J call TRBJ1-2; 7 bases are a match to TRBD1. CDR1 and CDR2 (germline): LGHNA, YSLEER. This CDR3 spans 11 amino acids. V lost 5 bases and J lost 8; bases outside the gene matches: 2. Here the CDR3 reads CASSDRAGYTF. The CDR3 region has the DNA TGCGCCAGCAGCGACAGGGCGGGCTACACCTTC.

This clone is large (0.1 to 1%). CDR3 sequence reads: CASSALAGALYEQYF. CDR3 DNA sequence: TGTGCCAGCAGCGCACTAGCGGGGGCTCTCTACGAGCAGTACTTC. J is TRBJ2-7 and V is TRBV6-5; 11 bases match TRBD2. V was clipped by 6 bases and J by 3 bases; unmatched bases: 7. The CDR3 totals 15 residues. CDR1 and CDR2 from the germline V gene are MNHEY and SVGAGI.

This chain uses TRBV9 with TRBJ2-2, with a possible D match to TRBD2 (7 bases). The CDR3 runs to 15 residues. In germline, CDR1 is SGDLS, CDR2 YYNGEE. The germline V and J ends were trimmed by 0 bases and 10 bases, with 16 bases remaining between them. The CDR3 here is CASSVETRGRAELFF. The CDR3 nucleotides are TGTGCCAGCAGCGTAGAAACGCGGGGGCGTGCGGAGCTGTTTTTT.

This chain links TRBV7-2 with TRBJ2-1; 10 positions agree with TRBD2. Unmatched junction bases numbered 14, after V lost 6 bases and J lost 9 bases. The germline gives CDR1 SGHTA, CDR2 FQGNSA. This CDR3 region has 16 residues. CDR3 in DNA: TGTGCCAGCAGTCCCTCCCGGGCTAGCGGGAGTGGTGAGCAGTTCTTC. It codes for CASSPSRASGSGEQFF. Full variable domain (missing parts from reference TRBV7-2 and TRBJ2-1): GAGVSQSPSNKVTEKGKDVELRCDPISGHTALYWYRQSLGQGLEFLIYFQGNSAPDKSGLPSDRFSAERTGGSVSTLTIQRTQQEDSAVYLCASSPSRASGSGEQFFGPGTRLTVL.

The CDR3 loop is CASSFQGGEQFF. CDR3 DNA: TGTGCCAGCAGCTTTCAGGGTGGTGAGCAGTTCTTC. V and J are TRBV7-3 and TRBJ2-1, with a weak D call TRBD1 (5 bases). V was trimmed by 3 bases and J by 9 bases, leaving 9 bases between them. CDR1 is SGHTA and CDR2 is FQGTGA in the germline V gene. The CDR3 consists of 12 residues.

The J gene is TRBJ2-5, the V gene TRBV4-1; 11 bases map to TRBD2. This CDR3 region has 16 residues. Germline trimming cut 0 bases from V and 6 bases from J; bases unmatched to any gene: 6. Per the germline V gene, CDR1 is MGHRA and CDR2 is YSYEKL. The CDR3 protein is CASSQDFSGGGKTQYF. The DNA for the CDR3 is TGCGCCAGCAGCCAAGATTTTAGCGGGGGGGGGAAGACCCAGTACTTC.

The V and J genes are TRBV5-6 and TRBJ2-1; no clear D gene. Trimming pared 0 bases from V and 5 bases from J, leaving 9 bases between. The CDR3 consists of 14 residues. Per the germline V gene, CDR1 is SGHDT and CDR2 is YYEEEE. In DNA, the CDR3 is TGTGCCAGCAGCTTGGATTTGGCGGACAATGAGCAGTTCTTC. This sequence encodes CASSLDLADNEQFF.

The genes are TRBV12-5 and TRBJ2-2; D perhaps matches TRBD1 (6 bases). Germline CDR1 is LGHNT and CDR2 is FRNRAP. Trimming stripped 6 bases from V and 3 bases from J, with 11 bases between. The CDR3 is 14 amino acids. CDR3 coding DNA: TGTGCTAGTGGCACAGGGTCGGACACCGGGGAGCTGTTTTTT. Translating it yields CASGTGSDTGELFF.

This clone was found a few times. V is TRBV9 and J is TRBJ2-2, with D unclear. The CDR3 length is 12 residues. Per the germline V gene, CDR1 is SGDLS and CDR2 is YYNGEE. V lost 4 bases, J lost 7 bases, and 8 bases lay in between. CDR3 in DNA: TGTGCCAGCAGCCCTCGCGGCGGGGAGCTGTTTTTT. Its protein product is CASSPRGGELFF.

This rearrangement joins TRBV2 to TRBJ1-4; 7 bases line up with TRBD1. The germline V gene encodes CDR1 SNHLY and CDR2 FYNNEI. This CDR3 is 15 amino acids long. V lost 6 bases to trimming and J lost 6 bases; unmatched junction nucleotides: 10. The CDR3 protein is CASRAQGGWDEKLFF. CDR3 in DNA: TGTGCCAGCAGGGCGCAGGGGGGATGGGATGAAAAACTGTTTTTT.

V is TRBV5-5 and J is TRBJ1-1; the D gene is possibly TRBD1 (6 bases). The germline gives CDR1 SGHKS, CDR2 YYEKEE (reference sequence). There are 15 residues in the CDR3. V lost 4 bases to trimming and J lost 0 bases, with 13 bases between them. The CDR3 here is CASSRLDSLNTEAFF. The CDR3, as DNA: TGTGCCAGCAGCCGTCTGGACAGCTTGAACACTGAAGCTTTCTTT.

The V and J genes are TRBV5-4 and TRBJ2-4; 9 bases line up with TRBD1. Per the germline V gene, CDR1 is SGHNT and CDR2 is YYREEE (reference sequence). This CDR3 region has 15 residues. Trimming cost V 2 bases and J 6 bases; bases outside gene matches: 6. The DNA for the CDR3 is TGTGCCAGCAGCTTATCGACAGGGGGTGGAAACATTCAGTACTTC. This translates into CASSLSTGGGNIQYF.

The rearrangement uses TRBV5-1 and TRBJ2-7, with TRBD1 matching over 10 bases. J was trimmed by 5 bases and V by 4 bases; bases with no gene match: 12. The CDR3 has 16 residues. Germline CDR1 reads SGHRS; CDR2 reads YFSETQ. This chain's CDR3 is CASSTRAGTGVHEQYF. CDR3 nucleotide sequence: TGCGCCAGCAGCACGAGAGCCGGGACAGGGGTCCACGAGCAGTACTTC.

Written as DNA, the CDR3 is TGTGCCAGCAGCTCGTCTAGCGGGAGTTTGTATGAGCAGTTCTTC. Its translation is CASSSSSGSLYEQFF. The chain recombines TRBV7-2 with TRBJ2-1; 10 bases match TRBD2. Germline V CDR1 and CDR2: SGHTA, FQGNSA. The CDR3 runs 15 residues. V was pared by 4 bases and J by 8 bases, with 8 bases of the junction left unmatched.

The chain joins TRBV30 to TRBJ2-7; 8 nucleotides line up with TRBD2. Germline V gene sequence: CDR1 GTSNPN, CDR2 SVGIG (reference sequence). The CDR3 spans 13 residues. After removal of 1 base from V and 5 bases from J, the junction contained 4 bases not matched to a gene. The chain's CDR3 is CAWSAGRGDEQYF. For the CDR3, the DNA is TGTGCCTGGAGTGCAGGGCGGGGGGACGAGCAGTACTTC.

The chain links TRBV28 to TRBJ1-1; D is ambiguous. Germline V CDR1 and CDR2: MDHEN, SYDVKM. There are 14 residues in the CDR3. Trimming left V 6 bases short and J 1 base short, with 12 bases between. CDR3 DNA: TGTGCCAGCAGCTCTGGACTGGGGAACACTGAAGCTTTCTTT. This encodes CASSSGLGNTEAFF. Based on the CDR3 plus reference TRBV28 and TRBJ1-1, the full variable domain is DVKVTQSSRYLVKRTGEKVFLECVQDMDHENMFWYRQDPGLGLRLIYFSYDVKMKEKGDIPEGYSVSREKKERFSLILESASTNQTSMYLCASSSGLGNTEAFFGQGTRLTVV.